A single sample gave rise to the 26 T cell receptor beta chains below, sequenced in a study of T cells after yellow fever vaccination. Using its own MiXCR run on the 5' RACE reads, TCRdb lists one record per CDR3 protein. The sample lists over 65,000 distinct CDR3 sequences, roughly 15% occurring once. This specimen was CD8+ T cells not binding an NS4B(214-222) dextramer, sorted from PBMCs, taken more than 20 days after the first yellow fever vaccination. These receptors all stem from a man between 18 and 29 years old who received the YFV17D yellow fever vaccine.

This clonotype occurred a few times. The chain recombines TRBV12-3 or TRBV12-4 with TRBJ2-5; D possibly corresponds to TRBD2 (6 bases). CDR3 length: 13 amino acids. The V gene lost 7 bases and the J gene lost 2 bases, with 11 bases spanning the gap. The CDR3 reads CASTPGLQETQYF. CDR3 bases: TGTGCCAGCACTCCGGGACTTCAAGAGACCCAGTACTTC.

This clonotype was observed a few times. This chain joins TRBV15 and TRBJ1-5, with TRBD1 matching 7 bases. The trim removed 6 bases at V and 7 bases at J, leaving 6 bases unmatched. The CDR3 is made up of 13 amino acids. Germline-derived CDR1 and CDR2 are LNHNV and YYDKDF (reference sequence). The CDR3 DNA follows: TGTGCCACCAGTACAGGGGTCGGGCAGCCCCAGCATTTT. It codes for CATSTGVGQPQHF.

The CDR3 reads CASSYSLAANYGYTF. The CDR3 nucleotides are TGTGCCAGCAGTTACTCCTTAGCGGCTAACTATGGCTACACCTTC. The chain joins TRBV6-5 to TRBJ1-2; D unclear. Trimming shortened V by 0 bases and J by 0 bases, and 8 bases separated the two germline ends. This CDR3 has 15 residues. Per germline, CDR1 MNHEY and CDR2 SVGAGI.

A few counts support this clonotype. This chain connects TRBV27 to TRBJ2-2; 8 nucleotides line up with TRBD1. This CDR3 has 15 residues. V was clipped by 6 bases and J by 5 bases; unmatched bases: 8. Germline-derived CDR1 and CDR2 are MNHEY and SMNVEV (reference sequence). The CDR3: CASRLTGGWTGELFF. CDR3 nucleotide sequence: TGTGCCAGCAGACTAACAGGGGGTTGGACCGGGGAGCTGTTTTTT.

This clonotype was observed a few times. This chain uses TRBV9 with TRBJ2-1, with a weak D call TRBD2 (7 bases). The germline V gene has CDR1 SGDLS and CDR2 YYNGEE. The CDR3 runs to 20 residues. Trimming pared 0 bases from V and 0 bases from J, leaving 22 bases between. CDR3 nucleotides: TGTGCCAGCAGCGTAGACCCTTCTGGGGGGGCCATGAGCTCCTACAATGAGCAGTTCTTC. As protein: CASSVDPSGGAMSSYNEQFF.

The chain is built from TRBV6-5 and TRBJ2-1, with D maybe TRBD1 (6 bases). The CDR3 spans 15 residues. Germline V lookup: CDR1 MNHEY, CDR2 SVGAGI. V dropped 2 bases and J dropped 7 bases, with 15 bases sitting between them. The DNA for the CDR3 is TGTGCCAGCAGTTACCTAGCACAGGGTAATAATGAGCAGTTCTTC. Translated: CASSYLAQGNNEQFF.

As DNA, the CDR3 is TGTGCCAGCACCCTACGACTGGTGAGGCGGGGGGACACAGATACGCAGTATTTT. It translates to CASTLRLVRRGDTDTQYF. V usage is TRBV12-3 or TRBV12-4 and J usage is TRBJ2-3; 8 bases map to TRBD2. Losses at the gene ends were 7 bases for V and 2 bases for J; bases not matched to a gene: 17. This CDR3 is 18 amino acids long.

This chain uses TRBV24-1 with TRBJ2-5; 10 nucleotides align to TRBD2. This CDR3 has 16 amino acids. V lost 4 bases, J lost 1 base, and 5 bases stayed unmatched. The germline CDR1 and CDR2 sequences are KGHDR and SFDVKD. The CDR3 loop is CATSELAGTLQETQYF. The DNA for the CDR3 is TGTGCCACCAGTGAACTAGCGGGGACACTCCAAGAGACCCAGTACTTC.

CDR3 residues: CASSPSSGGISATQYF. The CDR3 region has the DNA TGCGCCAGCAGCCCGTCGAGCGGGGGGATCTCAGCGACCCAGTACTTC. This rearrangement joins TRBV5-1 to TRBJ2-5; 9 nucleotides line up with TRBD2. The J segment lost 7 bases and the V segment lost 4 bases, leaving 14 bases of the junction unmatched. This CDR3 is 16 amino acids long. Germline-derived CDR1 and CDR2 are SGHRS and YFSETQ.

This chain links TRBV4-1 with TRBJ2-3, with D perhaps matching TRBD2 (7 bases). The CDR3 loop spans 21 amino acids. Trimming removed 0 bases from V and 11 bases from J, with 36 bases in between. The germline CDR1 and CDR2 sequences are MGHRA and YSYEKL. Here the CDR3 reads CASSQERGRTGPQGGGWGQYF. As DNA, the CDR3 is TGCGCCAGCAGCCAAGAACGGGGCCGAACGGGGCCCCAGGGAGGGGGATGGGGGCAGTATTTT.

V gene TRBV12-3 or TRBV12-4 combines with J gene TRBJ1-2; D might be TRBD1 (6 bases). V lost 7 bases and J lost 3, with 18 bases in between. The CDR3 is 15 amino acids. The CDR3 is CASTVDTGKDYGYTF. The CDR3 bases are TGTGCCAGCACCGTAGACACAGGGAAAGACTATGGCTACACCTTC.

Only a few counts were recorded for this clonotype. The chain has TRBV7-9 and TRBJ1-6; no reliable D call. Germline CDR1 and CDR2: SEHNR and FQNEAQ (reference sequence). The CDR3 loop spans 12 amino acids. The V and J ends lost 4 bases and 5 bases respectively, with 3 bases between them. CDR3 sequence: CASSSDNSPLHF. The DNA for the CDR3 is TGTGCCAGCAGCTCGGATAATTCACCCCTCCACTTT. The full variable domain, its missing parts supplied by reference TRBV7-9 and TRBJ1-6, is DTGVSQNPRHKITKRGQNVTFRCDPISEHNRLYWYRQTLGQGPEFLTYFQNEAQLEKSRLLSDRFSAERPKGSFSTLEIQRTEQGDSAMYLCASSSDNSPLHFGNGTRLTVT.

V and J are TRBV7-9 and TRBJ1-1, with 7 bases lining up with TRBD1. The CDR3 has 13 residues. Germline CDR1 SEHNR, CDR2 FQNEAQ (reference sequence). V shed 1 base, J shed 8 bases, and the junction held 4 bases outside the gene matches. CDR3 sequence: CASSLGGRGEAFF. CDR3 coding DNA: TGTGCCAGCAGCTTAGGAGGCAGGGGGGAAGCTTTCTTT.

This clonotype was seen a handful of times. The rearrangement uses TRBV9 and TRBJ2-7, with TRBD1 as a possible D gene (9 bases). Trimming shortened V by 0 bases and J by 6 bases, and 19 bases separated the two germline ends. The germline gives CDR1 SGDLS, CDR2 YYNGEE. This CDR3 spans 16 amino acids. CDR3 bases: TGTGCCAGCAGCGTAGGTTGGGACAGGGCGGGGGGCGAGCAGTACTTC. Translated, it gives CASSVGWDRAGGEQYF.

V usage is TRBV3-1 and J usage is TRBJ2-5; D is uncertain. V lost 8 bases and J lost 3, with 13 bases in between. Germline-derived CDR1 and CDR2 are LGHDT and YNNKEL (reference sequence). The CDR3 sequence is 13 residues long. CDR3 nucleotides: TGTGCCAGCCCCTTCCGCGCCAAAGAGACCCAGTACTTC. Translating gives CASPFRAKETQYF.

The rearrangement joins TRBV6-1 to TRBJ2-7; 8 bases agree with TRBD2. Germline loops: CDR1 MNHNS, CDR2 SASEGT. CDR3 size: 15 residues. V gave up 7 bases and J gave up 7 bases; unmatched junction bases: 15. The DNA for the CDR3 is TGTGCCAGCAACCCCGTTAGCGGGGTTCGGGGAGAGCAGTACTTC. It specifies CASNPVSGVRGEQYF.

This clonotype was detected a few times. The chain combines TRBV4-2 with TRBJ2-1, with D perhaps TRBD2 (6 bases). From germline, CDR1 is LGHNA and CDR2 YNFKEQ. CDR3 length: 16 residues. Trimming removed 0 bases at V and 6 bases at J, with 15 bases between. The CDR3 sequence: CASSQELRGTLNEQFF. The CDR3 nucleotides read TGTGCCAGCAGCCAAGAATTACGGGGGACCCTCAATGAGCAGTTCTTC.

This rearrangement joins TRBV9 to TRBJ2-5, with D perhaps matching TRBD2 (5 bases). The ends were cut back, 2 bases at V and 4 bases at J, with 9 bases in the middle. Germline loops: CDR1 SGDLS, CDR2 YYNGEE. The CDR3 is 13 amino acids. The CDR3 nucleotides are TGTGCCAGCAGCGTCCAAAGCGGAGAGACCCAGTACTTC. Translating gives CASSVQSGETQYF. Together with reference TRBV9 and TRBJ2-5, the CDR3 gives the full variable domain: DSGVTQTPKHLITATGQRVTLRCSPRSGDLSVYWYQQSLDQGLQFLIQYYNGEERAKGNILERFSAQQFPDLHSELNLSSLELGDSALYFCASSVQSGETQYFGPGTRLLVL.

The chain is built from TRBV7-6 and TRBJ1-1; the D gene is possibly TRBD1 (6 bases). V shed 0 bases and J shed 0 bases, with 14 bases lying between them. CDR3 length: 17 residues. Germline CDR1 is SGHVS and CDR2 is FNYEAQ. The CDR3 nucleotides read TGTGCCAGCAGCTTAGCGGCCCCTAGGGGGGTGAACACTGAAGCTTTCTTT. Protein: CASSLAAPRGVNTEAFF. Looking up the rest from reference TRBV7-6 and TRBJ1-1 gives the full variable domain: GAGVSQSPRYKVTKRGQDVALRCDPISGHVSLYWYRQALGQGPEFLTYFNYEAQQDKSGLPNDRFSAERPEGSISTLTIQRTEQRDSAMYRCASSLAAPRGVNTEAFFGQGTRLTVV.

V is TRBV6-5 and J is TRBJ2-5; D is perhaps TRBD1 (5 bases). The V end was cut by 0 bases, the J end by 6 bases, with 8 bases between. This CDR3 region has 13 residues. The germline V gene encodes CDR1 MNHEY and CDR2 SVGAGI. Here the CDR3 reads CASSYSGVKTQYF. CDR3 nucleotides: TGTGCCAGCAGTTACTCAGGGGTAAAGACCCAGTACTTC.

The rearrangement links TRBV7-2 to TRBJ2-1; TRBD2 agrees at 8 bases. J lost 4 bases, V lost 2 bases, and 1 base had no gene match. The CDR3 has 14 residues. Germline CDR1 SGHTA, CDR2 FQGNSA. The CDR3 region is CASSLIAGYNEQFF. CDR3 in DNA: TGTGCCAGCAGCTTAATAGCGGGGTACAATGAGCAGTTCTTC. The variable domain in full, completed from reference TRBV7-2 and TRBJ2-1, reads GAGVSQSPSNKVTEKGKDVELRCDPISGHTALYWYRQSLGQGLEFLIYFQGNSAPDKSGLPSDRFSAERTGGSVSTLTIQRTQQEDSAVYLCASSLIAGYNEQFFGPGTRLTVL.

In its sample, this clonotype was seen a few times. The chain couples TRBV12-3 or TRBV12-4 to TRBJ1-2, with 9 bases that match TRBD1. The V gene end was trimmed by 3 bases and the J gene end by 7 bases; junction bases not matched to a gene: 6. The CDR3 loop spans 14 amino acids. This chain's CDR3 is CASSLTGGISGYTF. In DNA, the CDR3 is TGTGCCAGCAGTTTGACAGGGGGAATAAGTGGCTACACCTTC.

CDR3 coding DNA: TGTGCCAGCAGTGGAGGAGGGGGCGAGGCCAAAAACATTCAGTACTTC. This codes for CASSGGGGEAKNIQYF. This chain uses TRBV25-1 with TRBJ2-4; D is perhaps TRBD1 (7 bases). Germline CDR1 MGHDK, CDR2 SYGVNS. This CDR3 comprises 16 residues. Trimming took 4 bases from V and 1 from J, leaving 14 bases between them.

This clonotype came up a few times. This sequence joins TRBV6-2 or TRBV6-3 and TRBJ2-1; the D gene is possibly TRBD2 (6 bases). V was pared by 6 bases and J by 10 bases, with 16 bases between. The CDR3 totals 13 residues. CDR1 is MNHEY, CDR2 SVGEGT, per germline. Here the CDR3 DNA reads TGTGCCAGCAGCCCTACCGGGACTGGGGAGCAGTTCTTC. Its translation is CASSPTGTGEQFF.

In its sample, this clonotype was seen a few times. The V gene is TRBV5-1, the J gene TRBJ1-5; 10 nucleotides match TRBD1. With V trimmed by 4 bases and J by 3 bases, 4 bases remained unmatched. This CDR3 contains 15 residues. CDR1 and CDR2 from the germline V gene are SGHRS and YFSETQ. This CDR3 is CASSPDRGTNQPQHF. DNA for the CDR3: TGCGCCAGCAGCCCGGACAGGGGGACCAATCAGCCCCAGCATTTT. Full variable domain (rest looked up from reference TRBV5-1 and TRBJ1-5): KAGVTQTPRYLIKTRGQQVTLSCSPISGHRSVSWYQQTPGQGLQFLFEYFSETQRNKGNFPGRFSGRQFSNSRSEMNVSTLELGDSALYLCASSPDRGTNQPQHFGDGTRLSIL.

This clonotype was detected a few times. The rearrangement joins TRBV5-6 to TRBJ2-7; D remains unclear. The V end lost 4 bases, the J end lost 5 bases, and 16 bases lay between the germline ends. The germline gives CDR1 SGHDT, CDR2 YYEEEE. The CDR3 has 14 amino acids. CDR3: CASSTYRVAHEQYV. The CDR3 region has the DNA TGTGCCAGCAGCACATACCGGGTCGCCCACGAGCAGTACGTC.